These 13 T cell receptor beta chains share one sample of origin, sequenced in a study of blood T cell repertoires in COVID-19. Clones were sequenced by immunoSEQ multiplex PCR, and TCRdb holds only the in-frame ones, with some missing. The repertoire has around 50,000 clones, roughly 82% of them found once; the top ten carry 7.3%. Source material: peripheral blood. These receptors all come from a man aged 40-55 years with acute or convalescent COVID-19.

The gene calls are TRBV6-1 and TRBJ2-7, with unresolved D. The length of the CDR3 is 15 residues. From germline, CDR1 is MNHNS and CDR2 SASEGT. Trimming shortened V by 1 base and J by 2 bases, and 12 bases separated the two germline ends. The CDR3 bases are TGTGCCAGCAGTGAAGTGGCAGGTGGAACCTACGAGCAGTACTTC. It translates to CASSEVAGGTYEQYF.

The rearrangement uses TRBV30 and TRBJ1-3, with D perhaps matching TRBD1 (5 bases). Trimming took 0 bases from V and 3 from J, leaving 18 bases between them. The CDR3 sequence is 17 residues long. Germline CDR1 reads GTSNPN; CDR2 reads SVGIG (reference sequence). CDR3: CAWSVRSAGLGGNTIYF. The CDR3 region has the DNA TGTGCCTGGAGTGTACGGTCCGCAGGGTTGGGTGGAAACACCATATATTTT.

The gene calls are TRBV9 and TRBJ2-6, with a possible D match to TRBD2 (5 bases). The CDR3 totals 16 residues. V was trimmed by 7 bases and J by 0 bases, leaving 14 bases between them. The germline CDR1 and CDR2 sequences are SGDLS and YYNGEE. In DNA, the CDR3 is TGTGCCAGCGGCGGCCCACGGGGCTCTGGGGCCAACGTCCTGACTTTC. Encoded protein: CASGGPRGSGANVLTF.

This clone is categorized as medium-sized. The chain combines TRBV4-1 with TRBJ2-3; 7 positions agree with TRBD2. With 0 bases clipped from V and 5 bases from J, the junction kept 2 bases outside the gene matches. The CDR3 contains 14 residues. The germline V gene has CDR1 MGHRA and CDR2 YSYEKL. In DNA, the CDR3 is TGCGCCAGCAGCCAAGATCCGGGGGGAGATACGCAGTATTTT. Translation: CASSQDPGGDTQYF.

The gene calls are TRBV3-1 (or the pseudogene TRBV3-2) and TRBJ1-2; TRBD1 matches at 7 bases. Germline loops: CDR1 LGHDT, CDR2 YNNKEL (reference sequence). The CDR3 consists of 16 residues. The trim removed 2 bases at V and 6 bases at J, leaving 12 bases unmatched. CDR3 DNA: TGTGCCAGCAGCCAATCCGGTAGTCTAAGGGGGCATGGCTACACCTTC. Protein sequence: CASSQSGSLRGHGYTF.

This sequence joins TRBV5-5 and TRBJ1-2; D gene uncertain. Trimming removed 0 bases from V and 5 bases from J, with 11 bases in between. From germline, CDR1 is SGHKS and CDR2 YYEKEE (reference sequence). The CDR3 is 14 amino acids. The CDR3 DNA follows: TGTGCCAGCAGCTTGGTTGTTCCATCATATGGCTACACCTTC. Translated, it gives CASSLVVPSYGYTF.

This clone was seen at least ten times. The J gene is TRBJ1-3, the V gene TRBV3-1 (or the pseudogene TRBV3-2); 8 bases align to TRBD1. This CDR3 spans 19 amino acids. V was pared by 3 bases and J by 0 bases, with 13 bases of the junction left unmatched. The V gene's germline CDR1 is LGHDT and CDR2 YNNKEL (reference sequence). The CDR3 loop reads CASSQAFFVDRGSGNTIYF. Here the CDR3 DNA reads TGTGCCAGCAGCCAGGCGTTCTTCGTTGACAGGGGCTCTGGAAACACCATATATTTT.

The V and J genes are TRBV5-6 and TRBJ1-2, with 7 bases fitting TRBD1. This CDR3 is built from 16 residues. CDR1 and CDR2 from the germline V gene are SGHDT and YYEEEE. V shed 2 bases, J shed 1 base, and the junction held 8 bases outside the gene matches. CDR3 sequence reads: CASSFGDRTVNYGYTF. The CDR3 DNA sequence: TGTGCCAGCAGCTTCGGGGACAGAACGGTTAACTATGGCTACACCTTC.

The V and J genes are TRBV9 and TRBJ1-2, with D possibly TRBD1 on 6 matching bases. Germline lookup yields CDR1 SGDLS and CDR2 YYNGEE. V was pared by 3 bases and J by 0 bases, with 12 bases between. The CDR3 loop spans 15 amino acids. CDR3 DNA sequence: TGTGCCAGCAGCGCCGGGGGGGCAGCTAACTATGGCTACACCTTC. It is translated as CASSAGGAANYGYTF.

CDR3 DNA: TGTGCCAGCAGTGAATCCAGGGGGCGGGAGACCCAGTACTTC. Amino acid sequence: CASSESRGRETQYF. The chain joins TRBV6-1 to TRBJ2-5; 8 positions match TRBD1. The CDR3 has 14 amino acids. Germline lookup yields CDR1 MNHNS and CDR2 SASEGT. V lost 2 bases, J lost 5 bases, and 4 bases stayed unmatched.

This sequence joins TRBV6-5 and TRBJ2-5; 9 bases align to TRBD1. After removal of 6 bases from V and 6 bases from J, the junction contained 8 bases not matched to a gene. The CDR3 spans 14 residues. Germline V gives CDR1 MNHEY, CDR2 SVGAGI. CDR3 loop: CASSGTGRAKTQYF. Written as DNA, the CDR3 is TGTGCCAGCAGCGGGACAGGGAGAGCGAAGACCCAGTACTTC.

In its sample, this clone was seen once. The chain links TRBV5-4 to TRBJ2-1; TRBD2 matches 7 bases. CDR1 is SGHNT and CDR2 is YYREEE in the germline V gene (reference sequence). This CDR3 region has 16 residues. Losses at the gene ends were 2 bases for V and 2 bases for J; bases not matched to a gene: 7. The CDR3 DNA reads TGTGCCAGCAGCTTAGGCGGGGGAAAAACCTACAATGAGCAGTTCTTC. As protein: CASSLGGGKTYNEQFF.

The V call is TRBV19, the J call TRBJ1-2, with TRBD1 as a possible D gene (5 bases). The V end was cut by 7 bases, the J end by 7 bases, with 19 bases between. The CDR3 spans 14 residues. Per the germline V gene, CDR1 is LNHDA and CDR2 is SQIVND (reference sequence). CDR3 nucleotides: TGTGCCAGTACCCCTAGTGGGCAGGGTCTTGGCTACACCTTC. Translation: CASTPSGQGLGYTF.